The 20 T cell receptor beta chains below come from one sample, sequenced in a study of cytomegalovirus exposure and HLA in healthy donors. Primers: 60 Vbeta forward and 13 Jbeta reverse. Here immunoSEQ multiplex PCR was the method, and the copy in TCRdb shows in-frame clones only, minus some. Found here are approximately 130,000 clones, about 81% of them singletons; the top ten hold less than 6.5%. The sample taken for sequencing was PBMCs. These receptors were collected from a woman aged 40 to 50 in good health and CMV-seropositive.

The chain is built from TRBV5-6 and TRBJ2-5; 9 positions agree with TRBD2. The junction had 9 bases not matched to a gene; V was cut back by 2 bases and J by 1 base. The CDR3 has 17 residues. CDR1 is SGHDT and CDR2 is YYEEEE in the germline V gene. CDR3 protein: CASSFLRLADLQETQYF. The CDR3 region has the DNA TGTGCCAGCAGCTTCCTAAGACTAGCGGATCTCCAAGAGACCCAGTACTTC.

The chain has TRBV10-2 and TRBJ2-2, with 10 bases aligning to TRBD2. CDR3 length: 14 amino acids. After removal of 8 bases from V and 6 bases from J, the junction contained 6 bases not matched to a gene. CDR1 is WSHSY, CDR2 SAAADI, per germline. The CDR3 reads CASRAGGPAGELFF. DNA of the CDR3: TGCGCCAGCCGAGCGGGGGGGCCGGCCGGGGAGCTGTTTTTT.

The CDR3 is CASRTTGTGSFQYF. DNA of the CDR3: TGTGCCAGTAGAACGACCGGGACAGGGTCTTTCCAGTACTTC. This rearrangement joins TRBV19 to TRBJ2-5, with 9 bases that match TRBD1. Germline CDR1 reads LNHDA; CDR2 reads SQIVND (reference sequence). Trimming cost V 6 bases and J 10 bases; bases outside gene matches: 12. CDR3 length: 14 amino acids.

This clone was counted a single time. The V gene is TRBV28, the J gene TRBJ1-5, with D maybe TRBD1 (5 bases). The CDR3 loop spans 15 amino acids. The germline CDR1 and CDR2 sequences are MDHEN and SYDVKM. V was cut by 3 bases and J by 3 bases, with 12 bases left in between. CDR3 sequence reads: CASSLVREINQPQHF. In DNA, the CDR3 is TGTGCCAGCAGTTTGGTCAGGGAAATCAATCAGCCCCAGCATTTT.

This clone has more than one count but fewer than ten. The chain employs TRBV29-1 and TRBJ2-7; 8 bases fit TRBD2. This CDR3 spans 13 amino acids. Germline lookup yields CDR1 SQVTM and CDR2 ANQGSEA. The CDR3, as DNA: TGCAGTGCTAGGCGGGAGGAGGCCTACGAGCAGTACTTC. It translates to CSARREEAYEQYF.

In nucleotides, the CDR3 is TGCGCCAGCAGCCCCGACAGGGGCACTGAAGCTTTCTTT. Protein sequence: CASSPDRGTEAFF. J is TRBJ1-1 and V is TRBV5-1; 8 bases map to TRBD1. Trimming took 4 bases from V and 4 from J; bases not matched to a gene: 3. This CDR3 is 13 amino acids long. From germline, CDR1 is SGHRS and CDR2 YFSETQ.

This sequence joins TRBV29-1 and TRBJ2-3; the match to TRBD1 covers 7 bases. Germline lookup yields CDR1 SQVTM and CDR2 ANQGSEA. The length of the CDR3 is 14 residues. Unmatched junction bases numbered 5, after V lost 0 bases and J lost 5 bases. Here the CDR3 DNA reads TGCAGCGTTGAAGACGGACAGGTTGGAGATACGCAGTATTTT. It specifies CSVEDGQVGDTQYF.

The genes are TRBV9 and TRBJ2-1, with TRBD2 matching 16 bases. Trimming at V came to 1 base and at J to 10 bases, leaving 5 bases not matched to a gene. CDR3 size: 16 residues. Germline CDR1 is SGDLS and CDR2 is YYNGEE. CDR3 sequence reads: CASSVTGLAGGIEQFF. The CDR3 DNA reads as TGTGCCAGCAGCGTAACGGGACTAGCGGGAGGGATCGAGCAGTTCTTC.

The V and J genes are TRBV4-3 and TRBJ2-5, with D perhaps TRBD1 (6 bases). This CDR3 has 15 amino acids. V dropped 0 bases and J dropped 5 bases, with 13 bases sitting between them. Germline V gene data show CDR1 as LGHNA and CDR2 as YSLEER. The CDR3 nucleotides read TGCGCCAGCAGCCAAGACCGGACAGAGTCGGAGACCCAGTACTTC. It codes for CASSQDRTESETQYF.

The rearrangement joins TRBV14 to TRBJ2-3, with a tentative D call TRBD1 (5 bases). The CDR3 covers 14 residues. Germline assignment: CDR1 SGHDN and CDR2 FVKESK. V dropped 4 bases and J dropped 4 bases, with 12 bases sitting between them. The CDR3: CASSPRERSDTQYF. Written as DNA, the CDR3 is TGTGCCAGCAGCCCCAGGGAACGTTCAGATACGCAGTATTTT.

The chain links TRBV7-3 to TRBJ2-2; D is perhaps TRBD1 (5 bases). CDR1 is SGHTA, CDR2 FQGTGA, per germline. The CDR3 is 14 amino acids. Trimming cost V 5 bases and J 4 bases, with 11 bases left between them. The CDR3 is CASSTSRVTGELFF. The CDR3 nucleotides are TGTGCCAGCAGCACGAGCAGGGTCACCGGGGAGCTGTTTTTT.

The rearrangement joins TRBV5-6 to TRBJ1-1; D uncertain. Germline CDR1 SGHDT, CDR2 YYEEEE. CDR3 length: 11 residues. Deletions cut 6 bases from V and 6 bases from J, with 9 bases between. CDR3 residues: CASKRGPEAFF. CDR3 DNA sequence: TGTGCCAGCAAAAGAGGTCCTGAAGCTTTCTTT.

The chain is built from TRBV20-1 and TRBJ2-3, with a weak D call TRBD1 (5 bases). This CDR3 comprises 10 residues. Trimming took 7 bases from V and 6 from J, leaving 8 bases between them. CDR1 is DFQATT, CDR2 SNEGSKA, per germline (reference sequence). The CDR3 DNA follows: TGCAGTGGCGCAGGGGATACGCAGTATTTT. Its protein is CSGAGDTQYF.

This chain joins TRBV6-5 and TRBJ1-1; D is perhaps TRBD1 (6 bases). Between the trimmed V and J ends, which lost 2 bases and 0 bases, there was a span of 7 bases. Germline lookup yields CDR1 MNHEY and CDR2 SVGAGI. CDR3 length equals 14 residues. For the CDR3, the DNA is TGTGCCAGCAGTTACCACAGGGTGAACACTGAAGCTTTCTTT. Translated, it gives CASSYHRVNTEAFF.

The chain combines TRBV18 with TRBJ1-1; perhaps TRBD1 as D (5 bases). V dropped 2 bases and J dropped 4 bases, with 17 bases sitting between them. The CDR3 length is 16 residues. Germline CDR1 is KGHSH and CDR2 is LQKENI. CDR3 region: CASSPGVGRQLTEAFF. The CDR3 DNA sequence: TGTGCCAGCTCACCAGGAGTCGGGCGACAGCTCACTGAAGCTTTCTTT. Full variable domain (missing parts from reference TRBV18 and TRBJ1-1): NAGVMQNPRHLVRRRGQEARLRCSPMKGHSHVYWYRQLPEEGLKFMVYLQKENIIDESGMPKERFSAEFPKEGPSILRIQQVVRGDSAAYFCASSPGVGRQLTEAFFGQGTRLTVV.

The chain recombines TRBV7-2 with TRBJ1-3; D is ambiguous. Germline lookup yields CDR1 SGHTA and CDR2 FQGNSA. There are 12 residues in the CDR3. Trimming removed 2 bases at V and 4 bases at J, with 3 bases between. DNA of the CDR3: TGTGCCAGCAGCTTAAGCGGAAACACCATATATTTT. As protein: CASSLSGNTIYF.

This chain uses TRBV27 with TRBJ1-1; D is undetermined. V was trimmed by 9 bases and J by 4 bases, leaving 15 bases between them. Germline V gene lookup returns CDR1 MNHEY and CDR2 SMNVEV (reference sequence). The length of the CDR3 is 13 residues. In nucleotides, the CDR3 is TGTGCCAGTTGGCCCCTCCGGGGCACTGAAGCTTTCTTT. This encodes CASWPLRGTEAFF.

The chain couples TRBV5-4 to TRBJ2-7; 8 bases align to TRBD2. Germline V gene lookup returns CDR1 SGHNT and CDR2 YYREEE (reference sequence). V dropped 2 bases and J dropped 4; count of bases not matched to a gene: 8. This CDR3 comprises 15 residues. The CDR3 region is CASSLGGRSGYEQYF. In nucleotides, the CDR3 is TGTGCCAGCAGCTTAGGCGGGAGGTCGGGTTACGAGCAGTACTTC. The variable domain in full, completed from reference TRBV5-4 and TRBJ2-7, reads ETGVTQSPTHLIKTRGQQVTLRCSSQSGHNTVSWYQQALGQGPQFIFQYYREEENGRGNFPPRFSGLQFPNYSSELNVNALELDDSALYLCASSLGGRSGYEQYFGPGTRLTVT.

The CDR3 sequence: CASSSDGGYYNEQFF. CDR3 in DNA: TGTGCCAGTAGTAGTGACGGGGGGTACTACAATGAGCAGTTCTTC. The chain is built from TRBV19 and TRBJ2-1; TRBD2 aligns across 7 bases. V dropped 4 bases and J dropped 3; count of bases not matched to a gene: 6. Germline V lookup: CDR1 LNHDA, CDR2 SQIVND (reference sequence). The CDR3 runs 15 residues.

CDR3 nucleotides: TGTGCCAGCAGTTATAGCGGGGGGGCCGGCGATACGCAGTATTTT. Amino acids: CASSYSGGAGDTQYF. J is TRBJ2-3 and V is TRBV2; 11 bases fit TRBD2. V lost 5 bases and J lost 6; bases outside the gene matches: 7. The germline gives CDR1 SNHLY, CDR2 FYNNEI. This CDR3 has 15 residues.